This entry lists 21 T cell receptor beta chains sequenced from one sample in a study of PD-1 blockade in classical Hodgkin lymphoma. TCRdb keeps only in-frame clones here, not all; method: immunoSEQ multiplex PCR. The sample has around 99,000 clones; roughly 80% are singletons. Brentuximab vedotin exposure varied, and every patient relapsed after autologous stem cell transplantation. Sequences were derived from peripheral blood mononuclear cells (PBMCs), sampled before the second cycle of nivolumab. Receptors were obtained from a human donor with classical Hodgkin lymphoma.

The CDR3 region is CASRIPGTGRTEAFF. The CDR3 bases are TGTGCCAGCAGGATCCCCGGGACAGGGAGGACTGAAGCTTTCTTT. The chain is built from TRBV11-2 and TRBJ1-1; the match to TRBD1 covers 9 bases. The CDR3 sequence is 15 residues long. Trimming removed 6 bases from V and 5 bases from J; junction bases left unmatched: 10. Per the germline V gene, CDR1 is SGHAT and CDR2 is FQNNGV.

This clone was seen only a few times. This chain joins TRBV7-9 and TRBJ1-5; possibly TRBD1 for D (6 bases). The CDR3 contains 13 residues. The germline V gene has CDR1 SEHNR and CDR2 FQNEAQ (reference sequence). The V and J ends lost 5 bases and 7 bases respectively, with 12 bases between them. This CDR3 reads CASSPGGGQPQHF. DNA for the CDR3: TGTGCCAGCAGCCCGGGTGGGGGCCAGCCCCAGCATTTT.

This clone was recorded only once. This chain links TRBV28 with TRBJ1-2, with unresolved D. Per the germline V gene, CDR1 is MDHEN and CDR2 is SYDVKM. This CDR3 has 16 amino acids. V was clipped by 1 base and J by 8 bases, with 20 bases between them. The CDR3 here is CASSLSRAQSPAGYTF. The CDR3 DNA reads TGTGCCAGCAGTTTATCCCGGGCACAATCTCCAGCGGGCTACACCTTC.

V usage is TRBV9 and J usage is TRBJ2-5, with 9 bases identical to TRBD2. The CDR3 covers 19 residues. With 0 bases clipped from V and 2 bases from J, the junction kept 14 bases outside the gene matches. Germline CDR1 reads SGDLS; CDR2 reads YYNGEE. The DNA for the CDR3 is TGTGCCAGCAGCGTAGGGCCCGTCGGTCTGGGACTAGCTCAAGAGACCCAGTACTTC. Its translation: CASSVGPVGLGLAQETQYF. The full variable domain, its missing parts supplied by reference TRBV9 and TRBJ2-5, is DSGVTQTPKHLITATGQRVTLRCSPRSGDLSVYWYQQSLDQGLQFLIQYYNGEERAKGNILERFSAQQFPDLHSELNLSSLELGDSALYFCASSVGPVGLGLAQETQYFGPGTRLLVL.

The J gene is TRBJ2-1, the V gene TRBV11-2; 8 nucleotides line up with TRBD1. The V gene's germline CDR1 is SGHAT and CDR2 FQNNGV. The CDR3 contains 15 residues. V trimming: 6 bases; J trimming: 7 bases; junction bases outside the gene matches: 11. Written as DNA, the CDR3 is TGTGCCAGCAGTAGTAGCAACCAGGGGGCGAATGAGCAGTTCTTC. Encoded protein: CASSSSNQGANEQFF.

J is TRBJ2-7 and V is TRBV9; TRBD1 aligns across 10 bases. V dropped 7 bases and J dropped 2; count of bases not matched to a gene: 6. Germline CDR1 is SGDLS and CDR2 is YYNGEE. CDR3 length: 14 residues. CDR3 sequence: CASSRDRGTYEQYF. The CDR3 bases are TGTGCCAGCTCACGGGACAGGGGAACCTACGAGCAGTACTTC.

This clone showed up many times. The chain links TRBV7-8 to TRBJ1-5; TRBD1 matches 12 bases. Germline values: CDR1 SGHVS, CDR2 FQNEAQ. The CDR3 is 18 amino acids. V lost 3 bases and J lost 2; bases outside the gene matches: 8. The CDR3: CASSFRDRGLLGNQPQHF. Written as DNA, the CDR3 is TGTGCCAGCAGCTTCCGGGACAGGGGGCTTCTGGGCAATCAGCCCCAGCATTTT.

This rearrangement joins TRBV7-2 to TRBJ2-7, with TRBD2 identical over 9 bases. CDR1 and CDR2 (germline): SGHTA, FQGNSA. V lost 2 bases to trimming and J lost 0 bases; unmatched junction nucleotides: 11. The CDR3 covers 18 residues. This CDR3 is CASSLRSSGSPRSYEQYF. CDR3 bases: TGTGCCAGCAGCTTACGAAGTAGCGGGAGCCCCCGCTCCTACGAGCAGTACTTC. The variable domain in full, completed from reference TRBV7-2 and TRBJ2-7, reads GAGVSQSPSNKVTEKGKDVELRCDPISGHTALYWYRQSLGQGLEFLIYFQGNSAPDKSGLPSDRFSAERTGGSVSTLTIQRTQQEDSAVYLCASSLRSSGSPRSYEQYFGPGTRLTVT.

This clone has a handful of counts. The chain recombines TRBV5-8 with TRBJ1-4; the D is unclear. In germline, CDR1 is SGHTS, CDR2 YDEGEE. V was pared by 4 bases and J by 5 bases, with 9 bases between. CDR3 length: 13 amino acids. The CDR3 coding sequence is TGTGCCAGCAGCCCCAAAGGGAATGAAAAACTGTTTTTT. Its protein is CASSPKGNEKLFF.

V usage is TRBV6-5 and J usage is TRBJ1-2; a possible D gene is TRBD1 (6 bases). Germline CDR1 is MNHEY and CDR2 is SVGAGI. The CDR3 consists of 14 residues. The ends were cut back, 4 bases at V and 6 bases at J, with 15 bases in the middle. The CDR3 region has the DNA TGTGCCAGCAGTTCCCGGACAGCTTCACATGGCTACACCTTC. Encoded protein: CASSSRTASHGYTF.

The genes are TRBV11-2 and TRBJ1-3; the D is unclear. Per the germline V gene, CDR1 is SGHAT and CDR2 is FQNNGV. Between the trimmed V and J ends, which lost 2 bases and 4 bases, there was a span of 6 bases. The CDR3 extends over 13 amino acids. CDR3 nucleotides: TGTGCCAGCAGCTTACTGTACGGAAACACCATATATTTT. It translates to CASSLLYGNTIYF.

The CDR3 nucleotides are TGTGCCTGGAGGGGGTGGAGGGGATCTGGAAACACCATATATTTT. Amino acids: CAWRGWRGSGNTIYF. The chain uses TRBV30 and TRBJ1-3; the D gene is possibly TRBD1 (5 bases). Germline V CDR1 and CDR2: GTSNPN, SVGIG (reference sequence). The CDR3 length is 15 residues. Trimming left V 3 bases short and J 1 base short, with 13 bases between.

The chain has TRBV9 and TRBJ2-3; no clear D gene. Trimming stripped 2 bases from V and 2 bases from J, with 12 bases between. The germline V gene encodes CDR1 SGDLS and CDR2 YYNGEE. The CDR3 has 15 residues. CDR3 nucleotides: TGTGCCAGCAGCGTGGGCCGGCCCGACACAGATACGCAGTATTTT. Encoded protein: CASSVGRPDTDTQYF.

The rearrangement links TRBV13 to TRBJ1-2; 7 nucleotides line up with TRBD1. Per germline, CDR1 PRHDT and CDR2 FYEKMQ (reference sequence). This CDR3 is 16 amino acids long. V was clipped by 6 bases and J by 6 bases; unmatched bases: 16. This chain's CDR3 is CASRPVGRQGVDGYTF. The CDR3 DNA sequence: TGTGCCAGCAGACCCGTCGGGCGGCAGGGGGTGGATGGCTACACCTTC.

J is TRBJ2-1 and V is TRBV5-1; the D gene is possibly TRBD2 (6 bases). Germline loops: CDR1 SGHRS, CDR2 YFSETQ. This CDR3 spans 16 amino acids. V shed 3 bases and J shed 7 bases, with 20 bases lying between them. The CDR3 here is CASSSPSGGIMNEQFF. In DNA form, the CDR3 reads TGCGCCAGCAGCTCCCCTTCTGGCGGGATTATGAATGAGCAGTTCTTC.

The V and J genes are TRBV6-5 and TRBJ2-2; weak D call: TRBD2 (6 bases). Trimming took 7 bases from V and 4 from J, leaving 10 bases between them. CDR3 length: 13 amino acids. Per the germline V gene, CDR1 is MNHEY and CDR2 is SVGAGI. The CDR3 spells CASTAGSTGELFF. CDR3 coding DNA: TGTGCCAGCACCGCGGGGAGCACCGGGGAGCTGTTTTTT.

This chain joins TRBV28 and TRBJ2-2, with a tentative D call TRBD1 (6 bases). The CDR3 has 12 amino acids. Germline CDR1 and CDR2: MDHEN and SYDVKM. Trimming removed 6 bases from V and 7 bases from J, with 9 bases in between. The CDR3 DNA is TGTGCCAGCAGGGGACAATACGGGGAGCTGTTTTTT. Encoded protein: CASRGQYGELFF.

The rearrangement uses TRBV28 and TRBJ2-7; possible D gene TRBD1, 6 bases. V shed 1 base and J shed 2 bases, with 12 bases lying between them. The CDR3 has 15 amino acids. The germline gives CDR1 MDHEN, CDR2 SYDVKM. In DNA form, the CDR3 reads TGTGCCAGCAGTTTATATGGGGGCCCCACCTACGAGCAGTACTTC. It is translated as CASSLYGGPTYEQYF.

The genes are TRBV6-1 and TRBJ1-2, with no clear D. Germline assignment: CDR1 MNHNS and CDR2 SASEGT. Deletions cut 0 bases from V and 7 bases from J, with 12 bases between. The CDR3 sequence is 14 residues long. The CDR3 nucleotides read TGTGCCAGCAGTGAAGCATGGGGAAGTGGTGGCTACACCTTC. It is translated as CASSEAWGSGGYTF.

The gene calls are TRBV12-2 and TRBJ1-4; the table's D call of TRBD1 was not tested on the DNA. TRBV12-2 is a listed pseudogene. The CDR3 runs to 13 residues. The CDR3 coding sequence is TGTGCAACCCCCCGGGACATAAGCCCGAAACTGTTTTTT. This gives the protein CATPRDISPKLFF.

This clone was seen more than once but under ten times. The CDR3 is CASSIGGRAGELFF. CDR3 bases: TGTGCCAGTAGTATTGGGGGGAGGGCCGGGGAGCTGTTTTTT. The rearrangement uses TRBV19 and TRBJ2-2, with 7 bases fitting TRBD2. CDR1 and CDR2 (germline): LNHDA, SQIVND (reference sequence). The CDR3 has 14 residues. Germline trimming cut 3 bases from V and 6 bases from J; bases unmatched to any gene: 4.